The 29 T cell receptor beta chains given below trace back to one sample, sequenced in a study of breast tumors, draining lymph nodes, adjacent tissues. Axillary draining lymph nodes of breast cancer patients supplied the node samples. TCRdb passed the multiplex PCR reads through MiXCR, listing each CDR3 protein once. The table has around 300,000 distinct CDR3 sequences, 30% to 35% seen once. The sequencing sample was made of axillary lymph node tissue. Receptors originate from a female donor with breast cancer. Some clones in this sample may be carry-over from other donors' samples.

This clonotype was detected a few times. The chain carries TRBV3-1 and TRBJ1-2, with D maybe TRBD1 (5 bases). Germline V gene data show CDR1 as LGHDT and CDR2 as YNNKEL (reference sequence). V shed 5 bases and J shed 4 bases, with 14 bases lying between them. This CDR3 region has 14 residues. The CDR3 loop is CASSGAGQGYGYTF. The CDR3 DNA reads TGTGCCAGCAGCGGGGCGGGGCAGGGCTATGGCTACACCTTC.

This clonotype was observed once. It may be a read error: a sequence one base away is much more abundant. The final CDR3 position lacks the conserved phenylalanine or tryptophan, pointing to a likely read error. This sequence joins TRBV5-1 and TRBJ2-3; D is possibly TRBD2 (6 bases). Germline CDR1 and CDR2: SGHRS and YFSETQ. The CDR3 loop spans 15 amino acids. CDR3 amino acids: CASSWGLEGWDTQYV. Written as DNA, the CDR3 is TGTGCCAGCAGCTGGGGACTCGAAGGGTGGGATACGCAGTATGTT.

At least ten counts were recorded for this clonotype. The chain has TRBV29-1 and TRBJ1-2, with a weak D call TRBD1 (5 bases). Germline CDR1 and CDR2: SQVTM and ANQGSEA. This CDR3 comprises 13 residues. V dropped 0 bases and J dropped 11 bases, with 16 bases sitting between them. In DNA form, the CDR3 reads TGCAGCGTTGAAGAGGGACCGGGCGAGGGATACACCTTC. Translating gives CSVEEGPGEGYTF.

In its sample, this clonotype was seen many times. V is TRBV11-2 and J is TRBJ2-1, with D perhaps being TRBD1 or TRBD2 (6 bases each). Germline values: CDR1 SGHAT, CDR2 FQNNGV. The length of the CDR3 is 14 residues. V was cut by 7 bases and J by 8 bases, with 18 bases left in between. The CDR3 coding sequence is TGTGCCAGCACCCCTCTCTCGGGGGCCTATGAGCAGTTCTTC. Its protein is CASTPLSGAYEQFF.

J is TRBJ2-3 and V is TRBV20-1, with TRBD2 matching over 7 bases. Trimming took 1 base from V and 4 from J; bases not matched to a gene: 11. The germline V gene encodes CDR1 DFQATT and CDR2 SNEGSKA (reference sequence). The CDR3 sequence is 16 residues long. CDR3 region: CSARVSSGGRADTQYF. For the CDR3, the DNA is TGCAGTGCTAGAGTCTCTAGTGGCGGGAGAGCAGATACGCAGTATTTT.

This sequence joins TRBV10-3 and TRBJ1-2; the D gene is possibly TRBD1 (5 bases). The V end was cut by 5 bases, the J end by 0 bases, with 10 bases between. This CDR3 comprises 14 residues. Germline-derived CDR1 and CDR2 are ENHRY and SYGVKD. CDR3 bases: TGTGCCATCAGTAGGGACGGGCCTAACTATGGCTACACCTTC. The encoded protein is CAISRDGPNYGYTF.

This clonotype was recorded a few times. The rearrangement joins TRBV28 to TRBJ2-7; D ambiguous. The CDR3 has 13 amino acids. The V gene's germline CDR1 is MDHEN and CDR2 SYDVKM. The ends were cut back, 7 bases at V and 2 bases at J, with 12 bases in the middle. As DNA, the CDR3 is TGTGCCAGCATCTCACGGGTCCCCTACGAGCAGTACTTC. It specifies CASISRVPYEQYF.

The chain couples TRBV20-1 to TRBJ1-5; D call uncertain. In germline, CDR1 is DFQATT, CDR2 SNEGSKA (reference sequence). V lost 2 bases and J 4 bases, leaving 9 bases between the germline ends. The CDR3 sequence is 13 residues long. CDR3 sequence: CSARLSGNQPQHF. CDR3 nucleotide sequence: TGCAGTGCTAGATTGTCCGGGAATCAGCCCCAGCATTTT.

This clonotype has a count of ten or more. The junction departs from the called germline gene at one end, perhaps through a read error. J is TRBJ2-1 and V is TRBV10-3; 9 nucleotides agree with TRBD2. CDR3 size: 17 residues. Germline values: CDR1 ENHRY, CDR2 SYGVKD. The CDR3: CAISPRGGTSSHNEQFF. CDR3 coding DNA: TGTGCCATCAGCCCTCGGGGGGGGACTAGCTCCCACAATGAGCAGTTCTTC.

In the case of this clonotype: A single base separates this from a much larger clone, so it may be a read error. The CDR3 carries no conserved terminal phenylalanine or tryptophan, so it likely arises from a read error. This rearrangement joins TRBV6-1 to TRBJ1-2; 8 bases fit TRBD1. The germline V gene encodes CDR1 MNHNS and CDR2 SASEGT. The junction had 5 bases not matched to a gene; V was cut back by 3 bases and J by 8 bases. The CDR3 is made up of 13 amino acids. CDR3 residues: CASSEDRDGGYTL. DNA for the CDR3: TGTGCCAGCAGTGAGGACAGGGACGGCGGCTACACCTTA.

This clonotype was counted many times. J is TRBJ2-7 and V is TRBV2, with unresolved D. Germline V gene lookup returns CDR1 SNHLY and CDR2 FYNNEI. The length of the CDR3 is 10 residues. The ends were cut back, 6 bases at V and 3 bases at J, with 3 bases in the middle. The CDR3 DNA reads TGTGCCAGCAGCTACTACGAGCAGTACTTC. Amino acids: CASSYYEQYF.

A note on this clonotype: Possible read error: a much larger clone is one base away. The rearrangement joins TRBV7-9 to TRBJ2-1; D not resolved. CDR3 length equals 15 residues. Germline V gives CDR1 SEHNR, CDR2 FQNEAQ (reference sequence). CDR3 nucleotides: TGTGCCAGCAGCTTAGGCTCCGGGTTCAGCAATGAGCAGCTCTTC. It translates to CASSLGSGFSNEQLF.

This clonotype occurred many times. The CDR3 loop is CASSQVMGSGISSYEQYF. CDR3 sequence (DNA): TGCGCCAGCAGCCAAGTAATGGGTAGCGGGATCAGCTCCTACGAGCAGTACTTC. The chain is built from TRBV4-1 and TRBJ2-7; TRBD2 aligns across 8 bases. J gave up 0 bases and V 1 base, and 11 bases lay outside the gene matches. There are 18 residues in the CDR3. CDR1 and CDR2 (germline): MGHRA, YSYEKL.

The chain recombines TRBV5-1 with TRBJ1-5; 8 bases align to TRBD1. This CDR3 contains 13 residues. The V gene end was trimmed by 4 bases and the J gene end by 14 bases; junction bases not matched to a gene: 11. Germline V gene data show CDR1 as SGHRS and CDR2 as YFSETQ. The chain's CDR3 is CASSQGQGSYEHF. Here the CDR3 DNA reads TGCGCCAGCAGCCAAGGACAGGGCAGCTACGAGCATTTT.

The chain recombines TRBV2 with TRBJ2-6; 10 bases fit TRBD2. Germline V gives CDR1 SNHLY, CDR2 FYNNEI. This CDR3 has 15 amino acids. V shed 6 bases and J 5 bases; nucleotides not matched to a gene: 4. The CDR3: CASSVTSGRANVLTF. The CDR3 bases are TGTGCCAGCAGCGTTACTAGCGGGAGGGCCAACGTCCTGACTTTC.

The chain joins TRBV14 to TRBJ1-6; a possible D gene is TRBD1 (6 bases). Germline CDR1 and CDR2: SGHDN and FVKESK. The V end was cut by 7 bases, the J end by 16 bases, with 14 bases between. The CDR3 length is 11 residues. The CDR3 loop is CASKQGLFLHF. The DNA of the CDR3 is TGTGCCAGCAAACAGGGCCTCTTTCTCCACTTT.

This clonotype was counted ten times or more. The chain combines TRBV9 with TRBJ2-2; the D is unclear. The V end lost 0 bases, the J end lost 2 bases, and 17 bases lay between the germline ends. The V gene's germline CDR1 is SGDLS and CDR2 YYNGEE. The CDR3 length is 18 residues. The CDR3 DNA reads TGTGCCAGCAGCGTAGGATTGCGTCTAAACCTTAACACCGGGGAGCTGTTTTTT. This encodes CASSVGLRLNLNTGELFF.

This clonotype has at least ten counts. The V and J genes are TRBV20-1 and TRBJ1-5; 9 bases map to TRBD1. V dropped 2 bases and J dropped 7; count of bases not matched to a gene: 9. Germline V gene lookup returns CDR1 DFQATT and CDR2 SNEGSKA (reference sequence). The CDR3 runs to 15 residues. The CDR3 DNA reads TGCAGTGCTAGAATAACAGGGGGCGCGGAGCAGCCCCAGCATTTT. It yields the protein CSARITGGAEQPQHF.

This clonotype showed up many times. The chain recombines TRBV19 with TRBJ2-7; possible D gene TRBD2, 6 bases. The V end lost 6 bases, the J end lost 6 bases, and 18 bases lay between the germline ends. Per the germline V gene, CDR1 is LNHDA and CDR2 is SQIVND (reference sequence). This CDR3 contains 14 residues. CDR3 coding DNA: TGTGCCAGTAGCGCGGGACTCCCGCCCCGCGAGCAGTACTTC. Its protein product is CASSAGLPPREQYF.

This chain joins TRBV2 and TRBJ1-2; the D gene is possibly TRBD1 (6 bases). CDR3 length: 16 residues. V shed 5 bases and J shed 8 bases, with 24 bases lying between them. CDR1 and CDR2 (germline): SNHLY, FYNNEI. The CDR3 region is CASSLGGAGARGGYTF. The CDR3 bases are TGTGCCAGCAGTTTAGGGGGGGCAGGGGCCAGGGGAGGCTACACCTTC.

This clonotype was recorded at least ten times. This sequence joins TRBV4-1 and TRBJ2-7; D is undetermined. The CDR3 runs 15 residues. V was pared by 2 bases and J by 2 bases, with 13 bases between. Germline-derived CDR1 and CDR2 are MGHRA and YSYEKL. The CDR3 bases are TGCGCCAGCAGCCAACTGACGACCCTTACCTACGAGCAGTACTTC. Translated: CASSQLTTLTYEQYF.

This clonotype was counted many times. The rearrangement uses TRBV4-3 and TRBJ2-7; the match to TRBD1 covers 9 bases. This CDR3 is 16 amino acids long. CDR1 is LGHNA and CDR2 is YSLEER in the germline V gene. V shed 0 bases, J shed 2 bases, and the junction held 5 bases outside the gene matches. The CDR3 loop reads CASSQDSRTGAYEQYF. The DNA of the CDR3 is TGCGCCAGCAGCCAAGACAGCCGGACAGGGGCCTACGAGCAGTACTTC.

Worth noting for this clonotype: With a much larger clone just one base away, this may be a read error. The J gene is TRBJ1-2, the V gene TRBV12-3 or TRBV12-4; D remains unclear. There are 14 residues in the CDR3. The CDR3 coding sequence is TGTGCCAGCAGATTAGCGCCGAAGAACTATGGCTACACCTTC. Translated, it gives CASRLAPKNYGYTF.

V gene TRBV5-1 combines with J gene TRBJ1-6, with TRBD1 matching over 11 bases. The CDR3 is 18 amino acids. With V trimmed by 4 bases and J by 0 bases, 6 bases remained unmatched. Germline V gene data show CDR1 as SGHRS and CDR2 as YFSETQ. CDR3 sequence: CASSGQGADSSYNSPLHF. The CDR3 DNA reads TGCGCCAGCAGCGGACAGGGGGCGGATAGCTCCTATAATTCACCCCTCCACTTT.

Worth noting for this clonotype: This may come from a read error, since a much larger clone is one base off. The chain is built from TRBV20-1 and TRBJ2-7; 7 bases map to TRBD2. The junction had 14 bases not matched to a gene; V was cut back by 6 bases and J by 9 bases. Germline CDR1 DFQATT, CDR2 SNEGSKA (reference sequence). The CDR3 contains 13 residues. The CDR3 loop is CSAGPRLARAQYF. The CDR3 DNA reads TGCAGTGCGGGGCCTAGACTAGCTCGCGCGCAGTACTTC.

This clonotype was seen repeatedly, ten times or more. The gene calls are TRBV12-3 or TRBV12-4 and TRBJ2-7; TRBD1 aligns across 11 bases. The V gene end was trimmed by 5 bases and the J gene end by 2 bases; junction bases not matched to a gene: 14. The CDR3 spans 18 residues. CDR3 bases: TGTGCCAGCAGTCGAACCGGGACAGGGGGTGGTGAAGCCTACGAGCAGTACTTC. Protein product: CASSRTGTGGGEAYEQYF.

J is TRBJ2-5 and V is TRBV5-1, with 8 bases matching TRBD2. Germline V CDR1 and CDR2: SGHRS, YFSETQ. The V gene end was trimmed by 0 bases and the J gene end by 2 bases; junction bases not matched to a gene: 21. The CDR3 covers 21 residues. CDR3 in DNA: TGCGCCAGCAGCTTGGGGGTTTTCGGCGGGAGGTCCATTGGGACACAAGAGACCCAGTACTTC. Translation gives CASSLGVFGGRSIGTQETQYF. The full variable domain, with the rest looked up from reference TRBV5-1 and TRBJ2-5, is KAGVTQTPRYLIKTRGQQVTLSCSPISGHRSVSWYQQTPGQGLQFLFEYFSETQRNKGNFPGRFSGRQFSNSRSEMNVSTLELGDSALYLCASSLGVFGGRSIGTQETQYFGPGTRLLVL.

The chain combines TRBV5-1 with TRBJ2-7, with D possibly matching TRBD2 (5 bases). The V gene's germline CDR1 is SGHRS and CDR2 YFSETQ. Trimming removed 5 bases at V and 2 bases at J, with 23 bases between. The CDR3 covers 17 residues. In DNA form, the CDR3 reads TGCGCCAGCAGTCCTGGACTGGCAAGGACGGCCCCCTACGAGCAGTACTTC. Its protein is CASSPGLARTAPYEQYF.

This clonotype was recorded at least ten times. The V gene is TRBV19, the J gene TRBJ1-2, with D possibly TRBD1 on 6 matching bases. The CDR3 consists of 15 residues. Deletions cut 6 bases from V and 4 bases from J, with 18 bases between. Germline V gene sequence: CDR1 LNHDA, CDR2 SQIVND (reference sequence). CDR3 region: CASRPEGVRFYGYTF. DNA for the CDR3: TGTGCCAGTAGACCAGAGGGGGTCCGGTTCTATGGCTACACCTTC. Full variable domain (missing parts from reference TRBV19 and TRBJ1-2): DGGITQSPKYLFRKEGQNVTLSCEQNLNHDAMYWYRQDPGQGLRLIYYSQIVNDFQKGDIAEGYSVSREKKESFPLTVTSAQKNPTAFYLCASRPEGVRFYGYTFGSGTRLTVV.